This T cell receptor beta chain was profiled in a study of regulatory T cells in long-lasting Graves disease. General study results and limits: Persistent disease exhibited a predilection for TRBV28, TRBJ1-2 and TRBJ2-5.

Time point of the sample: newly diagnosed GD, antithyroid drugs for less than 3 months. PBMCs were the source of the RNA used for TCR sequencing. According to the study, TCR beta libraries were built with iRepertoire HTBI primers and CDR3-region Arm-PCR. TCRdb itself ran the multiplex PCR reads through MiXCR, one entry per CDR3 protein. The sample yields around 470,000 distinct CDR3 sequences, approximately 14% seen once. Trimming left V 0 bases short and J 2 bases short, with 9 bases between. Germline CDR1 and CDR2: SGHDT and YYEEEE. CDR3 size: 14 residues. This clonotype has a single count. The target antigen is unknown. The same specimen was also included in a second study, on T cells in Graves' hyperthyroidism and ophthalmopathy. That source notes: For Graves' hyperthyroidism to be stable, ophthalmopathy could not progress within 18 months. Clinical symptoms, serum thyroxine and TRAb, thyroid ultrasound and orbital computed tomography together formed the diagnostic basis.

The sample in question was peripheral blood mononuclear cells (PBMCs), obtained at new diagnosis, from a patient treated with antithyroid drugs. This clonotype was sampled from a woman aged 45-65 years with Graves disease. The gene calls are TRBV5-6 and TRBJ2-7, with no clear D. In DNA form, the CDR3 reads TGTGCCAGCAGCTTGGGAGACCACACCTACGAGCAGTACTTC. Protein sequence: CASSLGDHTYEQYF. Filled out from reference TRBV5-6 and TRBJ2-7, the complete variable domain reads DAGVTQSPTHLIKTRGQQVTLRCSPKSGHDTVSWYQQALGQGPQFIFQYYEEEERQRGNFPDRFSGHQFPNYSSELNVNALLLGDSALYLCASSLGDHTYEQYFGPGTRLTVT.